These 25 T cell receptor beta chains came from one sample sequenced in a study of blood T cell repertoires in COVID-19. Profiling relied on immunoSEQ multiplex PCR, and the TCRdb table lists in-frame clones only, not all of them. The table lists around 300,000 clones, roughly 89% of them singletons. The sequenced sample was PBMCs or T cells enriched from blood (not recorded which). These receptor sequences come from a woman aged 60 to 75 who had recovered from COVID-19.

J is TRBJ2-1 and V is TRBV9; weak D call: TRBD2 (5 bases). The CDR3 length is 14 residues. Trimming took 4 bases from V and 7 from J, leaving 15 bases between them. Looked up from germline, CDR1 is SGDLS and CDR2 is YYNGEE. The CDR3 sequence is CASSQWRNENEQFF. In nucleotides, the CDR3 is TGTGCCAGCAGCCAGTGGAGGAATGAAAATGAGCAGTTCTTC.

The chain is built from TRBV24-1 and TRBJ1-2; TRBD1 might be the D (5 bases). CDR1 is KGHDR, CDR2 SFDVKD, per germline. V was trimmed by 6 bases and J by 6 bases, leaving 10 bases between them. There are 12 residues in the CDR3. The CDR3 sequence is CATSIEGDGYTF. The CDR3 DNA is TGTGCCACCAGTATCGAAGGGGATGGCTACACCTTC.

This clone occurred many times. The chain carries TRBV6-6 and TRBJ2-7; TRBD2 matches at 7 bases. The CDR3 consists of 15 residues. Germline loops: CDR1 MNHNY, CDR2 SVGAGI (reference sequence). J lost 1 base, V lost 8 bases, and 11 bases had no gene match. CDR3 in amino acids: CASGRGVRDSYEQYF. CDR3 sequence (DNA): TGTGCCAGCGGCCGGGGGGTACGGGATTCCTACGAGCAGTACTTC.

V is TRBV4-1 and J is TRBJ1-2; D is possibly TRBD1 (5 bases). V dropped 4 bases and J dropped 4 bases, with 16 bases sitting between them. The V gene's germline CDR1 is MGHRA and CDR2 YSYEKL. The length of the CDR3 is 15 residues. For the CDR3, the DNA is TGCGCCAGCAGCCCCTCGACAGTTGAAAGCTATGGCTACACCTTC. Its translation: CASSPSTVESYGYTF.

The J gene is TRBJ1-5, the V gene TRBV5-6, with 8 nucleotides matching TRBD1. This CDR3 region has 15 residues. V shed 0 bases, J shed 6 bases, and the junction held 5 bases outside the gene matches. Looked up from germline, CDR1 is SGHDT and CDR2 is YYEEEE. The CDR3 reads CASSLVQGAAQPQHF. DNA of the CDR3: TGTGCCAGCAGCTTGGTCCAGGGGGCGGCTCAGCCCCAGCATTTT. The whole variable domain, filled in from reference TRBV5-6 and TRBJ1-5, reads DAGVTQSPTHLIKTRGQQVTLRCSPKSGHDTVSWYQQALGQGPQFIFQYYEEEERQRGNFPDRFSGHQFPNYSSELNVNALLLGDSALYLCASSLVQGAAQPQHFGDGTRLSIL.

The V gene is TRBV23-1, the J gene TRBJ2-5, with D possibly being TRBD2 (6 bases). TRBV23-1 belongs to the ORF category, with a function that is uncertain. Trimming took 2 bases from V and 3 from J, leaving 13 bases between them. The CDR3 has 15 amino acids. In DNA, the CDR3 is TGCGCCAGCAGTCAAGGGGGGATTTTTGAAGAGACCCAGTACTTC. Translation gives CASSQGGIFEETQYF.

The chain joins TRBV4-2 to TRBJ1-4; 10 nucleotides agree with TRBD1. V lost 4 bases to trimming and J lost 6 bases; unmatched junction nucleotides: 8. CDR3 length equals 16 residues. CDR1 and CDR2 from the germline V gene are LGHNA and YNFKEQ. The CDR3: CASSLEVGTGDEKLFF. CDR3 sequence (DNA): TGTGCCAGCAGCCTTGAGGTCGGGACAGGGGATGAAAAACTGTTTTTT.

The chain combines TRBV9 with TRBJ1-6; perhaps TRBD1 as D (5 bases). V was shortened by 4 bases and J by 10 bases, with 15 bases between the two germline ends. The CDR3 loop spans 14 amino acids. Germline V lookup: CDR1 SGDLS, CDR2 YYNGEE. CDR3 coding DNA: TGTGCCAGCAGCCCTTACGGCGGGACGTCACCCCTCCACTTT. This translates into CASSPYGGTSPLHF.

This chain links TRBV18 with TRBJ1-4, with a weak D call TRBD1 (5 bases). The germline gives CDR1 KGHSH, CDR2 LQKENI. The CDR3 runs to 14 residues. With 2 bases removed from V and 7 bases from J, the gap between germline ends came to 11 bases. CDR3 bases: TGTGCCAGCTCACCAGGGGGGTTTGGTGAAAAACTGTTTTTT. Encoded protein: CASSPGGFGEKLFF.

CDR3 protein: CAIRKTGVNTEAFF. The CDR3 DNA reads TGTGCCATCAGAAAGACAGGGGTGAACACTGAAGCTTTCTTT. The chain joins TRBV10-3 to TRBJ1-1; 8 bases match TRBD1. Germline V gives CDR1 ENHRY, CDR2 SYGVKD. This CDR3 comprises 14 residues. With V trimmed by 6 bases and J by 0 bases, 3 bases remained unmatched.

The CDR3 DNA is TGTGCCAGCTCACCTTTGGTGGACACTCAAACCTACGAGCAGTACTTC. The encoded protein is CASSPLVDTQTYEQYF. The V gene is TRBV18, the J gene TRBJ2-7, with D maybe TRBD1 (5 bases). V was cut by 3 bases and J by 2 bases, with 17 bases left in between. The germline gives CDR1 KGHSH, CDR2 LQKENI. The CDR3 covers 16 residues.

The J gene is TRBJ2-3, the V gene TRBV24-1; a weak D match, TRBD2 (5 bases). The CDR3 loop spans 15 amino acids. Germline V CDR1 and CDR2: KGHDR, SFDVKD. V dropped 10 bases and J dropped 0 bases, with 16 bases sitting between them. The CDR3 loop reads CATQLGRASTDTQYF. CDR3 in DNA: TGTGCCACGCAGCTAGGGCGGGCTAGCACAGATACGCAGTATTTT.

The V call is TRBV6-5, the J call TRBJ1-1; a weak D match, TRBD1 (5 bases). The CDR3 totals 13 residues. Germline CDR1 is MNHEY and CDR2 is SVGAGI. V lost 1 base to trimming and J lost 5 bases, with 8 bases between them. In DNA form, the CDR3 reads TGTGCCAGCAGTTACTGGGGGGAAACTGAAGCTTTCTTT. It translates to CASSYWGETEAFF.

The CDR3 here is CASSSDTGNTIYF. The CDR3 coding sequence is TGCGCCAGCAGCTCAGATACTGGAAACACCATATATTTT. V usage is TRBV5-1 and J usage is TRBJ1-3; D gene uncertain. Per germline, CDR1 SGHRS and CDR2 YFSETQ. The CDR3 sequence is 13 residues long. Trimming took off 3 bases at V and 2 bases at J, with 6 bases between the two ends.

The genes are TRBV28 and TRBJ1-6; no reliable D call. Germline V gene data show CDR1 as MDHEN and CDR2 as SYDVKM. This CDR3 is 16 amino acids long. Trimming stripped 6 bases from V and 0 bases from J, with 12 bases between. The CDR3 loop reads CASRPFVSSYNSPLHF. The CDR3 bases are TGTGCCAGCAGACCGTTTGTGAGCTCCTATAATTCACCCCTCCACTTT.

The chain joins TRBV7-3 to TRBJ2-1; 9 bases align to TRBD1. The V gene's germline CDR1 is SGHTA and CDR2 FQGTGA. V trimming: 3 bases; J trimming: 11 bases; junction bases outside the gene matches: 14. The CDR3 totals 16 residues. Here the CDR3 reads CASSFREQGAREQQFF. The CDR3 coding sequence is TGTGCCAGCAGCTTTCGGGAACAGGGGGCGAGGGAGCAGCAGTTCTTC.

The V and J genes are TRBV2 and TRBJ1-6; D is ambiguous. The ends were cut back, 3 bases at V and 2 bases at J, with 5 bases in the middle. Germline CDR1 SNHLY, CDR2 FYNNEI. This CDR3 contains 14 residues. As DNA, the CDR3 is TGTGCCAGCAGTGAGCAGGCCTATAATTCACCCCTCCACTTT. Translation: CASSEQAYNSPLHF. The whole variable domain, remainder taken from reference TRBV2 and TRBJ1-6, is EPEVTQTPSHQVTQMGQEVILRCVPISNHLYFYWYRQILGQKVEFLVSFYNNEISEKSEIFDDQFSVERPDGSNFTLKIRSTKLEDSAMYFCASSEQAYNSPLHFGNGTRLTVT.

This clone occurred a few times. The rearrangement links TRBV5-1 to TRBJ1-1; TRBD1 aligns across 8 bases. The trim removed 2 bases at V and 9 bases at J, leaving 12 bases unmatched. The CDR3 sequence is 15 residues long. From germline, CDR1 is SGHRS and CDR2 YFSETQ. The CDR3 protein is CASSFLPGQDRQAFF. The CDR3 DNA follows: TGCGCCAGCAGCTTCCTGCCGGGACAGGACCGACAAGCTTTCTTT.

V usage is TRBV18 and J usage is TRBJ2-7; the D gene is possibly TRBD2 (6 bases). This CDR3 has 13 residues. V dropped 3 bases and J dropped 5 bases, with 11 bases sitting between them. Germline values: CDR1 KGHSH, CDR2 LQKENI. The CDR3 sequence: CASSPDWGDEQYF. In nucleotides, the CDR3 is TGTGCCAGCTCACCTGACTGGGGGGACGAGCAGTACTTC.

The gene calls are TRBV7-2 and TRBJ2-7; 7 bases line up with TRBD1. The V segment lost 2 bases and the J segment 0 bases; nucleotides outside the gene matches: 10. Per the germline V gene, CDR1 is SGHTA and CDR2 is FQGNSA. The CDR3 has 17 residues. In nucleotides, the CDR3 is TGTGCCAGCAGCTTACAGCAAGGGGGCGGCCTCTCCTACGAGCAGTACTTC. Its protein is CASSLQQGGGLSYEQYF.

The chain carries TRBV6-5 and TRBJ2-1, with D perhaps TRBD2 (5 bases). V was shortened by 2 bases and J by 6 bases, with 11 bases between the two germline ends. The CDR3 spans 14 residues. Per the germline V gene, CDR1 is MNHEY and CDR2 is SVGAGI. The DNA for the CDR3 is TGTGCCAGCAGTTACCGTGACTACTTCAATGAGCAGTTCTTC. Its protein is CASSYRDYFNEQFF.

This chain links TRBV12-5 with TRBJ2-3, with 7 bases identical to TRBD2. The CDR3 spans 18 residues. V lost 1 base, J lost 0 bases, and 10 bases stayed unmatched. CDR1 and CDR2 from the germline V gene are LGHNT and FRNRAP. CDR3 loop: CASGLATTSVASTDTQYF. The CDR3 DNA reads TGTGCTAGTGGTTTGGCAACAACTAGCGTAGCTAGCACAGATACGCAGTATTTT.

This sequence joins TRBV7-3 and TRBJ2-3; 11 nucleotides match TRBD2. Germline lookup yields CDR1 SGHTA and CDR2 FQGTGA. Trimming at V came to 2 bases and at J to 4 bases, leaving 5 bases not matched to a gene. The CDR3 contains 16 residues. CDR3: CASSLGSSGGADTQYF. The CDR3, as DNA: TGTGCCAGCAGCTTAGGGAGTAGCGGGGGGGCAGATACGCAGTATTTT.

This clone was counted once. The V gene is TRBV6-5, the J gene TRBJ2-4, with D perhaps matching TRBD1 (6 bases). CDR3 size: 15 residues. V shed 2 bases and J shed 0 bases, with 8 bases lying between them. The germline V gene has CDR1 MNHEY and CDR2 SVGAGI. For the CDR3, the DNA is TGTGCCAGCAGTTACGACAGGCTAGCCAAAAACATTCAGTACTTC. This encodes CASSYDRLAKNIQYF.

The CDR3 reads CATSSGRENIQYF. The CDR3 DNA reads as TGTGCCACCAGCAGCGGTAGAGAAAACATTCAGTACTTC. The chain recombines TRBV15 with TRBJ2-4; D not resolved. The germline CDR1 and CDR2 sequences are LNHNV and YYDKDF (reference sequence). The CDR3 extends over 13 amino acids. With 3 bases removed from V and 5 bases from J, the gap between germline ends came to 8 bases.